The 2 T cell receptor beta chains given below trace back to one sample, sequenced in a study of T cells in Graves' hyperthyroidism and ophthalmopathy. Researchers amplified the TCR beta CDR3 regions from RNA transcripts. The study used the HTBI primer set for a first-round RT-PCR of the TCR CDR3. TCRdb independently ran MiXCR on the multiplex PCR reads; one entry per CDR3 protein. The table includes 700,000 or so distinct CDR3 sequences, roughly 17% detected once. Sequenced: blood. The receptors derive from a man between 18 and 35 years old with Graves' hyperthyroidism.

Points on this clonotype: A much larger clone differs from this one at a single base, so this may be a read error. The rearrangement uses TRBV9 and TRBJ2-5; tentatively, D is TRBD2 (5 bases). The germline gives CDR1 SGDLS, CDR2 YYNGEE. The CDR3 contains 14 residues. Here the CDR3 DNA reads TGTGCCAGCATCGTAAGTCCCGGGGAAGAGACCCAGTACTTC. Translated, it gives CASIVSPGEETQYF.

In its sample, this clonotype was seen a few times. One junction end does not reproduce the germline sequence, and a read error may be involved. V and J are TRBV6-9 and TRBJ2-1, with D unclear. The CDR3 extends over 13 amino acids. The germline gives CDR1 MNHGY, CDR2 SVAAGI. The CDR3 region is CASGYSQNNEQFF. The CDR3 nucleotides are TGTGCCAGCGGTTACAGCCAGAATAATGAGCAGTTCTTC.